This paragraph covers one T cell receptor beta chain sequence. Its matching antigen is unknown. This record comes from a study of glioma-infiltrating T cells after dendritic cell vaccination. About the study: Autologous tumor lysate was loaded overnight onto monocyte-derived dendritic cells grown 6 to 7 days with IL-4 and GM-CSF. At biweekly intervals, patients got three intradermal dendritic cell vaccine injections.

Primers: 60 V beta forward and 13 J beta reverse. The assay was immunoSEQ multiplex PCR, and TCRdb's table has in-frame clones only and misses some. The sample shows about 82,000 clones, around 90% of them seen only once. Findings of the study overall: Higher pretreatment TIL content predicted longer progression-free time and survival.

J gave up 6 bases and V 4 bases, and 1 base lay outside the gene matches. CDR1 MRHNA and CDR2 SNTAGT come from the germline V gene. CDR3 length: 13 residues. The sample consisted of blood, taken before dendritic cell vaccination. The TCR sequence derives from a human donor with glioblastoma. The chain carries TRBV6-4 and TRBJ2-3, with 10 bases lining up with TRBD1. The CDR3 loop is CASSGQGADTQYF. The CDR3 DNA is TGTGCCAGCAGTGGACAGGGGGCTGATACGCAGTATTTT.